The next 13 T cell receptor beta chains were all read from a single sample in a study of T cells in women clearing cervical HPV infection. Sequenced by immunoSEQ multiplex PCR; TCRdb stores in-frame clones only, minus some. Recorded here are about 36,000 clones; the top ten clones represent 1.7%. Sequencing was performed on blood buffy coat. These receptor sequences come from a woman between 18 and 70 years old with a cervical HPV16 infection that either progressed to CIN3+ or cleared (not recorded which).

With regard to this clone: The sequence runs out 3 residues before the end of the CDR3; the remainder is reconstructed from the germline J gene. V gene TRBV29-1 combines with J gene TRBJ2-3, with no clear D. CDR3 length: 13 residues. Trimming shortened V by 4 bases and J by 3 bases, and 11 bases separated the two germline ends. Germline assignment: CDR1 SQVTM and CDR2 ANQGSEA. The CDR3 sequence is CSVGAPLTDTQYF. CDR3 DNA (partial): TGCAGCGTTGGGGCTCCCCTGACAGATACG.

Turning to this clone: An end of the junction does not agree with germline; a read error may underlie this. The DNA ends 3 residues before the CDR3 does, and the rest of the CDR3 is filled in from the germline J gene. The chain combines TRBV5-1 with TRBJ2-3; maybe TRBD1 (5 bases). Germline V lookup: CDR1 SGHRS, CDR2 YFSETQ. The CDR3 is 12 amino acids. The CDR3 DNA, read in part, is TGCGCCAGCAGCTTGGAGACAGAGACG. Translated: CASSLETET. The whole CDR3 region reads CASSLETETQYF. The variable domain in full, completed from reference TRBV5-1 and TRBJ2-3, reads KAGVTQTPRYLIKTRGQQVTLSCSPISGHRSVSWYQQTPGQGLQFLFEYFSETQRNKGNFPGRFSGRQFSNSRSEMNVSTLELGDSALYLCASSLETETQYFGPGTRLTVL.

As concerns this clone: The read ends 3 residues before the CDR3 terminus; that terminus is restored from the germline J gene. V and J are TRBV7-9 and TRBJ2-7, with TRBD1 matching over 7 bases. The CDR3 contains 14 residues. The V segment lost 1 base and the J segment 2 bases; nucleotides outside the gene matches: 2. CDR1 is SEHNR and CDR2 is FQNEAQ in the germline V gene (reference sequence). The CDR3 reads CASSLGTGPYEQYF. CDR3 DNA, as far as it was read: TGTGCCAGCAGCTTAGGGACAGGCCCCTACGAG.

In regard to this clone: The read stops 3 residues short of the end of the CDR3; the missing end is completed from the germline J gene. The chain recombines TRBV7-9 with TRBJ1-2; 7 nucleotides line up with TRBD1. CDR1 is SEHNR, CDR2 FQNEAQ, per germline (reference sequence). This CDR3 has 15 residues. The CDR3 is CASRLTGASNNDYTF. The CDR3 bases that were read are TGTGCCAGCAGGCTCACAGGGGCATCGAACAATGAC.

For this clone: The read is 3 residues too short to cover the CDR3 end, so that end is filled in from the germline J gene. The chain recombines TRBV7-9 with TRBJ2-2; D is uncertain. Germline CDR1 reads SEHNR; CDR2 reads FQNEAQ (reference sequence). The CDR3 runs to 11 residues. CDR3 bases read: TGTGCCAGCAGTACAGATGAAAAG. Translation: CASSTDEK. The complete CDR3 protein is CASSTDEKLFF. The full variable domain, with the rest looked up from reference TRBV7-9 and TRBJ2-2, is DTGVSQNPRHKITKRGQNVTFRCDPISEHNRLYWYRQTLGQGPEFLTYFQNEAQLEKSRLLSDRFSAERPKGSFSTLEIQRTEQGDSAMYLCASSTDEKLFFGEGSRLTVL.

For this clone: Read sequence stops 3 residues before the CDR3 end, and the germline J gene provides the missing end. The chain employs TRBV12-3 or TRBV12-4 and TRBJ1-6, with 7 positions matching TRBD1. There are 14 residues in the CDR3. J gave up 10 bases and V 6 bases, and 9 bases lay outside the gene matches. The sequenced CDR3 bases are TGTGCCAGCAGCCCTGGACAGGTTGGGTCACCC. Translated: CASSPGQVGSP. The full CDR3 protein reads CASSPGQVGSPLHF.

The DNA read from the CDR3 is TGTGCCTGGAGCTACACCCGGACAGGTGATTTGAAACGTTACGAC. Amino acid sequence: CAWSYTRTGDLKRYD. The entire CDR3 protein is CAWSYTRTGDLKRYDYTF. The rearrangement joins TRBV30 to TRBJ1-2; 7 bases fit TRBD1. With the read ending 3 residues before the CDR3 end, the germline J gene is used to fill in that end. CDR1 and CDR2 from the germline V gene are GTSNPN and SVGIG (reference sequence). The CDR3 has 18 amino acids. The entire variable domain, with the rest obtained from reference TRBV30 and TRBJ1-2, is as follows: SQTIHQWPATLVQPVGSPLSLECTVEGTSNPNLYWYRQAAGRGLQLLFYSVGIGQISSEVPQNLSASRPQDRQFILSSKKLLLSDSGFYLCAWSYTRTGDLKRYDYTFGSGTRLTVV.

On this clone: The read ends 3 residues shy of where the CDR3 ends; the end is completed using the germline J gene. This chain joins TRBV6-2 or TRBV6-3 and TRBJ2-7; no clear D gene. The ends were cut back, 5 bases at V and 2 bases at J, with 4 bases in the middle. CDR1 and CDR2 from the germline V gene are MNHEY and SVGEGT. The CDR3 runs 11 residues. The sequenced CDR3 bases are TGTGCCAGCAGTCCGGCCTACGAG. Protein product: CASSPAYE. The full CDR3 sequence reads CASSPAYEQYF.

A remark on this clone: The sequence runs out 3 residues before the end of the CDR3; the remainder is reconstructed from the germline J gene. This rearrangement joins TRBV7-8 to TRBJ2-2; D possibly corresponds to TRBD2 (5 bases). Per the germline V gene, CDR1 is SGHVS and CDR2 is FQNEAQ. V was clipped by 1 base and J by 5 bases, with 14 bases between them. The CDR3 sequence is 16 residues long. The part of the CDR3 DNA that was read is TGTGCCAGCAGCTTAGAATTGAACAGAGGGACCGGGGAG. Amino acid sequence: CASSLELNRGTGE. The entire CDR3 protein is CASSLELNRGTGELFF.

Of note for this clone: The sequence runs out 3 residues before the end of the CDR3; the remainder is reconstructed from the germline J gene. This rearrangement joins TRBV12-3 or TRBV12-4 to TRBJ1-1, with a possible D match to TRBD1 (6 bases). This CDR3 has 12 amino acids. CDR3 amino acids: CASYLPGGPAFF. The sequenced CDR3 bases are TGTGCCAGTTATCTCCCGGGGGGGCCG.

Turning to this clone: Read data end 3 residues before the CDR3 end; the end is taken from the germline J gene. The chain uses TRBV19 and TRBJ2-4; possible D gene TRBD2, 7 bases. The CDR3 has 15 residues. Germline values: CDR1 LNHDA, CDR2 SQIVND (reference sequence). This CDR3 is CASIALGGANYGQYF. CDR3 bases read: TGTGCCAGTATCGCCCTGGGGGGGGCAAACTATGGT.

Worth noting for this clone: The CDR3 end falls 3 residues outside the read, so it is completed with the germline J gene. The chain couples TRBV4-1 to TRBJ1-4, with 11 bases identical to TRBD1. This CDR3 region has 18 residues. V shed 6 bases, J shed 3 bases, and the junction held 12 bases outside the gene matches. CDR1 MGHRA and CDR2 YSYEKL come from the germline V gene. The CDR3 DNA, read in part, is TGCGCCAGCAGACCCGGGACAGGGGGGCGTAGGGCTAATGAAAAA. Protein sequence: CASRPGTGGRRANEK. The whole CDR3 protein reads CASRPGTGGRRANEKLFF.

The sequenced CDR3 bases are TGCGCCAGCAGCTTTTCCTCTGGAGGGTATGGC. Protein: CASSFSSGGYG. Given in full, the CDR3 is CASSFSSGGYGYTF. V and J are TRBV5-1 and TRBJ1-2; D is uncertain. The read is 3 residues too short to cover the CDR3 end, so that end is filled in from the germline J gene. Trimming took 2 bases from V and 5 from J, leaving 13 bases between them. The CDR3 sequence is 14 residues long. Germline V gene lookup returns CDR1 SGHRS and CDR2 YFSETQ.